This T cell receptor beta chain was recovered during a study of T cell repertoires in cytomegalovirus infection. General study points: Identification of carriers of CMV plus the relevant HLA was achieved through cumulative public TCR beta family frequency.

V was trimmed by 4 bases and J by 6 bases, leaving 16 bases between them. There are 15 residues in the CDR3. Germline lookup yields CDR1 SGHTA and CDR2 FQGNSA. This clonotype has at least ten counts. The antigen is undetermined. TCRdb called the reads again in MiXCR, with one record for every CDR3 protein. The sample has 250,000 to 300,000 distinct CDR3 sequences, around 25% seen once. The chain links TRBV7-2 to TRBJ2-1, with D perhaps assigned TRBD1 or TRBD2 (5 bases each). This sequence was found in a human donor in good health (CMV status not recorded). Some clones in this sample may be carry-over from other donors' samples. The sequenced sample was PBMCs. As DNA, the CDR3 is TGTGCCAGCAGCTCACAGGTTAAGGACTCCAATGAGCAGTTCTTC. Translation: CASSSQVKDSNEQFF.